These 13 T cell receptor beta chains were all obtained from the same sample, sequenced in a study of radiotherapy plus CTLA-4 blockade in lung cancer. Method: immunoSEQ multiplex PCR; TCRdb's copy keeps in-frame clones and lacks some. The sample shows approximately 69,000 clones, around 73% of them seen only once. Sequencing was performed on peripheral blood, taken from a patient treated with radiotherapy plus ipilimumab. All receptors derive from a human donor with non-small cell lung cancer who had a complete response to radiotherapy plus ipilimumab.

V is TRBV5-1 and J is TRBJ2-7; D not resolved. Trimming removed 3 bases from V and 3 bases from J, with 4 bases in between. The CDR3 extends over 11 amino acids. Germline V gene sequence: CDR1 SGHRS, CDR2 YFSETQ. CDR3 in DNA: TGCGCCAGCAGCTACAACTACGAGCAGTACGTC. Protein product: CASSYNYEQYV.

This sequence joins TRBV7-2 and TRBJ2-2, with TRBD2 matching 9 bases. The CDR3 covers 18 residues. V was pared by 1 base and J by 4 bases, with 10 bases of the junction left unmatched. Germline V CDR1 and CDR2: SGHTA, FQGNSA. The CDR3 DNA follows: TGTGCCAGCAGCTTAGTTCCCGTTGCTAGCGGGGCCACCGGGGAGCTGTTTTTT. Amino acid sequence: CASSLVPVASGATGELFF.

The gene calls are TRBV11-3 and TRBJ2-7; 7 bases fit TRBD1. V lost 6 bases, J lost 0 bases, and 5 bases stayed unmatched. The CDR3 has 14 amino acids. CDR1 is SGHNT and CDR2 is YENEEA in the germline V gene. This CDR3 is CASRQDRSSYEQYV. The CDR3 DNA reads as TGTGCCAGCAGGCAGGACAGGAGCTCCTACGAGCAGTACGTC.

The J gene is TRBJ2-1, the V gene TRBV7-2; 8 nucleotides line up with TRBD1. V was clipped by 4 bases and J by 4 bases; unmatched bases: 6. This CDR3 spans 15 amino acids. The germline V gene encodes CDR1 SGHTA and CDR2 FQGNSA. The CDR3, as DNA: TGTGCCAGCAGCTCGACAGGGGATGGGTACAATGAGCAGTTCTTC. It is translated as CASSSTGDGYNEQFF. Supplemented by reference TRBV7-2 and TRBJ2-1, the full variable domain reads GAGVSQSPSNKVTEKGKDVELRCDPISGHTALYWYRQSLGQGLEFLIYFQGNSAPDKSGLPSDRFSAERTGGSVSTLTIQRTQQEDSAVYLCASSSTGDGYNEQFFGPGTRLTVL.

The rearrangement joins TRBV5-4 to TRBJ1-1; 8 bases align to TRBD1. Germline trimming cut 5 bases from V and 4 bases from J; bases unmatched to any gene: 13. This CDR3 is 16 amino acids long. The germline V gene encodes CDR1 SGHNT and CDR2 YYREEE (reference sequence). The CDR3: CASSSPGTGKGTEAFF. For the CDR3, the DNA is TGTGCCAGCAGTTCCCCCGGGACAGGAAAGGGCACTGAAGCTTTCTTT. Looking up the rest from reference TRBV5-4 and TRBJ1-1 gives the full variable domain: ETGVTQSPTHLIKTRGQQVTLRCSSQSGHNTVSWYQQALGQGPQFIFQYYREEENGRGNFPPRFSGLQFPNYSSELNVNALELDDSALYLCASSSPGTGKGTEAFFGQGTRLTVV.

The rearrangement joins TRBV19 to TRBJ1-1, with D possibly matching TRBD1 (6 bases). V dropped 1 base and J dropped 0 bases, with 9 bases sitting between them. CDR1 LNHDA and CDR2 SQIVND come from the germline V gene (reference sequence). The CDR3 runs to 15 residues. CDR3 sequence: CASSIVGDMNTEAFF. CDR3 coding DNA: TGTGCCAGTAGTATAGTGGGGGACATGAACACTGAAGCTTTCTTT.

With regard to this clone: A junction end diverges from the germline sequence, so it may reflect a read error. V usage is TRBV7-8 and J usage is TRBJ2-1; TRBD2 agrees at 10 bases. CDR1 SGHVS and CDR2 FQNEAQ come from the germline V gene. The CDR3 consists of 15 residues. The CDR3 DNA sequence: TGTGCCAGCAGCCTAGCGGGGGCGCGCTACAATGAGCAGTTCTTC. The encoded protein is CASSLAGARYNEQFF.

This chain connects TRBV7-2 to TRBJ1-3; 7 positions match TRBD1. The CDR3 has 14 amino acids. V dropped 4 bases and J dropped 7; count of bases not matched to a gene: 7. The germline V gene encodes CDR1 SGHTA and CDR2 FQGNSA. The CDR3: CASSSRQGGNTIYF. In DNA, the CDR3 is TGTGCCAGCAGCTCCCGACAGGGCGGGAACACCATATATTTT. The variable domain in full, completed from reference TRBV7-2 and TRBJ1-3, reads GAGVSQSPSNKVTEKGKDVELRCDPISGHTALYWYRQSLGQGLEFLIYFQGNSAPDKSGLPSDRFSAERTGGSVSTLTIQRTQQEDSAVYLCASSSRQGGNTIYFGEGSWLTVV.

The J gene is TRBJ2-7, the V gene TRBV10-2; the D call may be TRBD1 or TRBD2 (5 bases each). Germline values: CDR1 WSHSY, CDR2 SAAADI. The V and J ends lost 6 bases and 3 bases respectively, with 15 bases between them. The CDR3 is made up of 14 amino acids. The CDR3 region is CASRDAGADYEQYF. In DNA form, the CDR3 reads TGCGCCAGCAGGGACGCCGGGGCCGACTACGAGCAGTACTTC.

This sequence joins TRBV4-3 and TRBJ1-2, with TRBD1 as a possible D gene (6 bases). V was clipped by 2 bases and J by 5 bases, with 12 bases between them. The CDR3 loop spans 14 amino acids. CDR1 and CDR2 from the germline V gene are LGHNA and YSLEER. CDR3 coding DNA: TGCGCCAGCAGCCAATTAAGGGGGGGTTATGGCTACACCTTC. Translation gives CASSQLRGGYGYTF.

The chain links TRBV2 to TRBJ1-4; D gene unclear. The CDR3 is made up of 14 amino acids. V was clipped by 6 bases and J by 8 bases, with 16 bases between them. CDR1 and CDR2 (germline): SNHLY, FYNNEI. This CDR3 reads CASRSGSSWEKLFF. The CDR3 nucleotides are TGTGCCAGCAGGAGTGGGTCCTCATGGGAAAAACTGTTTTTT.

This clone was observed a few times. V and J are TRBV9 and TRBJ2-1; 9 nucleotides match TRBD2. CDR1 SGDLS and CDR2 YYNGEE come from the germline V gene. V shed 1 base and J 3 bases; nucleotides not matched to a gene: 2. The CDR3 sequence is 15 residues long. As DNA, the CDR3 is TGTGCCAGCAGCGTATCTAGCGGGGTCTACAATGAGCAGTTCTTC. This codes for CASSVSSGVYNEQFF.

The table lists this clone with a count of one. CDR3 sequence (DNA): TGTGCCAGCAGCTTAAACGACAGGCCGAGCTCCTACGAGCAGTACTTC. It encodes CASSLNDRPSSYEQYF. The chain carries TRBV7-6 and TRBJ2-7, with D possibly TRBD1 on 6 matching bases. The V gene's germline CDR1 is SGHVS and CDR2 FNYEAQ. CDR3 length equals 16 residues. V shed 2 bases and J shed 0 bases, with 14 bases lying between them. Combining the CDR3 with reference TRBV7-6 and TRBJ2-7 gives the whole variable domain GAGVSQSPRYKVTKRGQDVALRCDPISGHVSLYWYRQALGQGPEFLTYFNYEAQQDKSGLPNDRFSAERPEGSISTLTIQRTEQRDSAMYRCASSLNDRPSSYEQYFGPGTRLTVT.